This T cell receptor (beta chain) was retrieved from a study of blood T cell repertoires in COVID-19. This table comes from immunoSEQ multiplex PCR, and its TCRdb copy is limited to in-frame clones, with some not included. The sample comprises 300,000 to 450,000 clones, 70% to 90% of which are singletons, and about 1.1% rests with the top ten. The CDR3 consists of 15 residues. V lost 0 bases and J 0 bases, leaving 9 bases between the germline ends. Germline CDR1 SNHLY, CDR2 FYNNEI. V gene TRBV2 combines with J gene TRBJ2-7; D is perhaps TRBD2 (5 bases). Material for sequencing was PBMCs or T cells enriched from blood (not recorded which). The sequence came from a young woman who had recovered from COVID-19. The DNA for the CDR3 is TGTGCCAGCAGTGAAGCCCCGGGGATCTCCTACGAGCAGTACTTC. Residues: CASSEAPGISYEQYF.